These T cell receptor beta chains were read from a single sample in a study of CXCR3-negative and CXCR3-positive naive CD8 T cells. TCRdb reanalyzed the 5' RACE reads, giving one entry per CDR3 protein sequence and no DNA. The sample table includes about 130,000 distinct CDR3 sequences. The source material was naive CXCR3- CD8+ T cells from blood. All receptors come from a human donor in good health. Some clones in this sample may be carry-over from other donors' samples. CDR3s include the opening cysteine and the closing phenylalanine or tryptophan.

J gene	V gene	CDR3 protein
TRBJ2-3	TRBV12-3/TRBV12-4	CASIRGGLTDTQYF
TRBJ2-7	TRBV7-9	CASSPEGSYEQYF
TRBJ1-2	TRBV28	CASSPRTALTRYGYTF
TRBJ2-7	TRBV20-1	CSARDIASGTYEQYF
TRBJ2-5	TRBV27	CASGPQEPRTQETQYF
TRBJ2-1	TRBV29-1	CSVIFDSGRVYNEQFF
TRBJ2-7	TRBV5-1	CASSQGQSEQYF
TRBJ2-1	TRBV7-2	CASSRSSGGPYNEQFF
TRBJ2-1	TRBV28	CASSPQLGSYNEQFF
TRBJ1-1	TRBV5-4	CASSFGATEAFF
TRBJ2-1	TRBV6-1	CASSVGRRTAEQFF
TRBJ2-1	TRBV10-2	CASRARLAGEFNEQFF
TRBJ2-3	TRBV29-1	CSVTRLADTDTQYF
TRBJ2-7	TRBV28	CASSLYGSNYEQYF
TRBJ2-1	TRBV6-1	CASREDSSYNEQFF
TRBJ2-3	TRBV14	CASSPPPRRGSSTDTQYF
TRBJ2-7	TRBV15	CATCRDLAGGDEQYF
TRBJ2-5	TRBV15	CATSRDRGRGVQETQYF
TRBJ2-3	TRBV29-1	CSVEGNDTQYF
TRBJ2-1	TRBV2	CASSDFLAGYNEQFF
TRBJ1-5	TRBV20-1	CSAREEGRSNQPQHF
TRBJ1-5	TRBV12-3/TRBV12-4	CASSWGPGVPQPQHF
TRBJ2-3	TRBV29-1	CSVEKGDRGQDTQYF
TRBJ2-3	TRBV7-2	CASSRTGGTTDTQYF
TRBJ2-5	TRBV6-2/TRBV6-3	CASSYGAVFQETQYF
TRBJ2-3	TRBV4-2	CASSQEGQLADTQYF
TRBJ2-7	TRBV6-1	CATETDDPLEQYF
TRBJ1-1	TRBV10-1	CASSEEGKGPNTEAFF
TRBJ2-5	TRBV9	CASSAGGGLQETQYF
TRBJ2-7	TRBV28	CSSRDNSYEQYF
TRBJ1-2	TRBV29-1	CSVIYGYGYTF
TRBJ2-7	TRBV20-1	CSARSSASYEQYF
TRBJ1-1	TRBV28	CASSLRGRDTEAFF
TRBJ2-3	TRBV4-1	CASSLYSTDTQYF
TRBJ2-7	TRBV12-3/TRBV12-4	CASSLFGGPYEQYF
TRBJ2-2	TRBV12-3/TRBV12-4	CASSAWTGGTGELFF
TRBJ2-7	TRBV7-2	CASSYTGVTYEQYF
TRBJ2-5	TRBV23-1	CASSLGLAGGLGETQYF
TRBJ2-3	TRBV29-1	CSVSGTSGIQDTQYF
TRBJ2-3	TRBV5-5	CASSLGLDMGAPWTDTQYF
TRBJ2-7	TRBV4-2	CASSQDLAVEQYF
TRBJ2-7	TRBV4-1	CASSQGTGGTVSYEQYF
TRBJ2-1	TRBV11-2	CASSPYYGNEQFF
TRBJ2-1	TRBV6-5	CASSPLAGGQHEQFF
TRBJ2-3	TRBV7-6	CASSYPASGSPDTQYF
TRBJ2-1	TRBV29-1	CSVRGLGNEQFF
TRBJ2-7	TRBV3-1	CASSHYAEFYEQYF
TRBJ2-7	TRBV4-2	CASSQPGTEQYF
TRBJ2-3	TRBV7-8	CASSFPPPEIATQYF
TRBJ2-7	TRBV7-8	CASSYGIQGLDYEQYF
TRBJ2-1	TRBV7-2	CASDPAGIGGEHEQFF
TRBJ2-1	TRBV29-1	CSVRDTENNEQFF
TRBJ2-3	TRBV6-2/TRBV6-3	CASSYVDTDTQYF
TRBJ2-4	TRBV20-1	CSAIRRGGTAAAKNIQYF